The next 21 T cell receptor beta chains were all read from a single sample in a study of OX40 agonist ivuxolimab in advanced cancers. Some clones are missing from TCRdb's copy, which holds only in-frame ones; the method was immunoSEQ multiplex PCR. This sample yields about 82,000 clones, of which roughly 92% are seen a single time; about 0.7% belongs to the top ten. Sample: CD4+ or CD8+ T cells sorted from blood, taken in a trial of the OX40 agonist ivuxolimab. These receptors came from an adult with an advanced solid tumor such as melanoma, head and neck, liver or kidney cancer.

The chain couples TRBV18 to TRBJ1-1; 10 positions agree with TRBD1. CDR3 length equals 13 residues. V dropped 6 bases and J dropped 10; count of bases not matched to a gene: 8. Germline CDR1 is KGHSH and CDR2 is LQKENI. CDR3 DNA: TGTGCCAGCTCGCGTGGACAGGGGGAGATAGCTTTCTTT. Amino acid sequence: CASSRGQGEIAFF.

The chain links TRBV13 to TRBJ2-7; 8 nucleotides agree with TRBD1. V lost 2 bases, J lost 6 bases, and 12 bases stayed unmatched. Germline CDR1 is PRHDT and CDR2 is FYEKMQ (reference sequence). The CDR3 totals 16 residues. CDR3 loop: CASSLRTGYGNGEQYF. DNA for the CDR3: TGTGCCAGCAGCTTACGGACAGGGTACGGGAACGGCGAGCAGTACTTC. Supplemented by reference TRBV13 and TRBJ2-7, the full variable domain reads AAGVIQSPRHLIKEKRETATLKCYPIPRHDTVYWYQQGPGQDPQFLISFYEKMQSDKGSIPDRFSAQQFSDYHSELNMSSLELGDSALYFCASSLRTGYGNGEQYFGPGTRLTVT.

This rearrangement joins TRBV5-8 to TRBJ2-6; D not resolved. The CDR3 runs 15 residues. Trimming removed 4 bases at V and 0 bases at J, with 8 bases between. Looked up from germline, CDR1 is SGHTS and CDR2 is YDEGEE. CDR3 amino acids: CASSRDFSGANVLTF. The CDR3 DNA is TGTGCCAGCAGCAGGGATTTCTCTGGGGCCAACGTCCTGACTTTC.

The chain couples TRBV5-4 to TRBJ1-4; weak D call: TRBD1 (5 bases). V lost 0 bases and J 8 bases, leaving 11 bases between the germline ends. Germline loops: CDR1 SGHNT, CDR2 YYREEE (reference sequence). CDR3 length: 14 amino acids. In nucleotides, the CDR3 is TGTGCCAGCAGCTTGGCGGGGGGAGGAGAAAAACTGTTTTTT. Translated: CASSLAGGGEKLFF.

The CDR3 DNA follows: TGTGCCTGGAGTGTAAGGTCGGGGGGCTACACCTTC. As protein: CAWSVRSGGYTF. The V gene is TRBV30, the J gene TRBJ1-2; D gene unclear. CDR3 length equals 12 residues. Per germline, CDR1 GTSNPN and CDR2 SVGIG (reference sequence). V was cut by 0 bases and J by 8 bases, with 10 bases left in between.

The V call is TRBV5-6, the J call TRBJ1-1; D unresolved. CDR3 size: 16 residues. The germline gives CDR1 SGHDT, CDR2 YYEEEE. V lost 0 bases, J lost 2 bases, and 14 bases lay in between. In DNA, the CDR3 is TGTGCCAGCAGCTTGGATTCCCTCACCTTCAACACTGAAGCTTTCTTT. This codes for CASSLDSLTFNTEAFF.

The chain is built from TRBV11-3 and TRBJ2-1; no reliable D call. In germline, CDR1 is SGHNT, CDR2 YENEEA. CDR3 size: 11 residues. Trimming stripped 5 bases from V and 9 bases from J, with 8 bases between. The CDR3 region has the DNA TGTGCCAGCAGCCCCGGGTTTGAGCAGTTCTTC. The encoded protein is CASSPGFEQFF.

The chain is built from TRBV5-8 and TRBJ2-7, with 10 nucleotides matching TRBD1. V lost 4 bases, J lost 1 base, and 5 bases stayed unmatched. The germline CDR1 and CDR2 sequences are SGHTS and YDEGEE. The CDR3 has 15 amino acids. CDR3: CASSKGQGSSYEQYF. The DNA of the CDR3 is TGTGCCAGCAGCAAGGGACAGGGGTCTTCCTACGAGCAGTACTTC. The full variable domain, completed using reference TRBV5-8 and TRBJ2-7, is EAGVTQSPTHLIKTRGQQATLRCSPISGHTSVYWYQQALGLGLQFLLWYDEGEERNRGNFPPRFSGRQFPNYSSELNVNALELEDSALYLCASSKGQGSSYEQYFGPGTRLTVT.

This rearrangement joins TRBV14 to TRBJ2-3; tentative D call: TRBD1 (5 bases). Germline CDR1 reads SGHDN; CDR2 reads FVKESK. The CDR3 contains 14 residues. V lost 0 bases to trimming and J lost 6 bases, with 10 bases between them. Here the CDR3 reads CASSQDLGVDTQYF. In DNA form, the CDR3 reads TGTGCCAGCAGCCAAGATCTAGGGGTTGATACGCAGTATTTT.

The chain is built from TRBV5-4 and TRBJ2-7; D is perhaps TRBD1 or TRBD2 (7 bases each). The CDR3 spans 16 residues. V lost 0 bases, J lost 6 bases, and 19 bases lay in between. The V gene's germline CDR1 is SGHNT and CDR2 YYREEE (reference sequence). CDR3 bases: TGTGCCAGCAGCTTGGCAGGGGGGGCCGCCCCAGGCGAGCAGTACTTC. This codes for CASSLAGGAAPGEQYF.

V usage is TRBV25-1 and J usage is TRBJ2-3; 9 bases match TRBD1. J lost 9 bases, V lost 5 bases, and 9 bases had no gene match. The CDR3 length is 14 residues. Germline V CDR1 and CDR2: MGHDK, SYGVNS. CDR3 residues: CASSHGQGRITQYF. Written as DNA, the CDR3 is TGTGCCAGCAGTCACGGACAGGGGAGGATAACGCAGTATTTT. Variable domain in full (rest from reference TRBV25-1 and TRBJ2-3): EADIYQTPRYLVIGTGKKITLECSQTMGHDKMYWYQQDPGMELHLIHYSYGVNSTEKGDLSSESTVSRIRTEHFPLTLESARPSHTSQYLCASSHGQGRITQYFGPGTRLTVL.

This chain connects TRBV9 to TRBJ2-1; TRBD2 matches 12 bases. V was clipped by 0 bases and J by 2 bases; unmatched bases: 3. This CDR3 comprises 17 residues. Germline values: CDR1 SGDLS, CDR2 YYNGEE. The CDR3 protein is CASSVASGRAPYNEQFF. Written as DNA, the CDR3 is TGTGCCAGCAGCGTAGCTAGCGGGAGGGCCCCCTACAATGAGCAGTTCTTC.

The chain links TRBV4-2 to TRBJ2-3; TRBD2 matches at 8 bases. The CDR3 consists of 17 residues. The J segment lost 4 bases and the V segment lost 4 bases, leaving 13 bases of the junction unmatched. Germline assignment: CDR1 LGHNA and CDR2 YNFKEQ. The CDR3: CASSRSGTRIEADTQYF. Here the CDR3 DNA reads TGTGCCAGCAGCCGCTCCGGGACTAGAATAGAGGCAGATACGCAGTATTTT.

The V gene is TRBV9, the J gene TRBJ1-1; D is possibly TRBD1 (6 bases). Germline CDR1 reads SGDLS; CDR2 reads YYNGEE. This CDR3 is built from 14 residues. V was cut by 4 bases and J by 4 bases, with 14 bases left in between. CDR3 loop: CASSLSGGVTEAFF. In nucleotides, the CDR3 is TGTGCCAGCAGCCTGTCCGGGGGCGTCACTGAAGCTTTCTTT. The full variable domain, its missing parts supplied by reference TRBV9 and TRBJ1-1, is DSGVTQTPKHLITATGQRVTLRCSPRSGDLSVYWYQQSLDQGLQFLIQYYNGEERAKGNILERFSAQQFPDLHSELNLSSLELGDSALYFCASSLSGGVTEAFFGQGTRLTVV.

The DNA of the CDR3 is TGTGCCAGCACACGAGGGGAAAGGGCCTATGGCTACACCTTC. It encodes CASTRGERAYGYTF. The genes are TRBV2 and TRBJ1-2; tentative D call: TRBD1 (5 bases). V lost 7 bases, J lost 4 bases, and 16 bases lay in between. This CDR3 contains 14 residues. The V gene's germline CDR1 is SNHLY and CDR2 FYNNEI. Using reference TRBV2 and TRBJ1-2 for the parts outside the CDR3, the full variable domain is EPEVTQTPSHQVTQMGQEVILRCVPISNHLYFYWYRQILGQKVEFLVSFYNNEISEKSEIFDDQFSVERPDGSNFTLKIRSTKLEDSAMYFCASTRGERAYGYTFGSGTRLTVV.

The CDR3 reads CASRHAQGNTGELFF. The CDR3 DNA sequence: TGTGCCAGCAGACATGCTCAGGGGAACACCGGGGAGCTGTTTTTT. The chain has TRBV6-6 and TRBJ2-2, with D maybe TRBD1 (5 bases). This CDR3 has 15 amino acids. Germline V lookup: CDR1 MNHNY, CDR2 SVGAGI (reference sequence). Trimming pared 6 bases from V and 1 base from J, leaving 12 bases between.

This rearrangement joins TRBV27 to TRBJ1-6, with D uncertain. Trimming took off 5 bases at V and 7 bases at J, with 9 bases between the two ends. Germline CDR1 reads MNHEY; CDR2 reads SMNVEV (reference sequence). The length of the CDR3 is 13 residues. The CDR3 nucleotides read TGTGCCAGCAGTACCTCCAGGAATTCACCCCTCCACTTT. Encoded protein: CASSTSRNSPLHF.

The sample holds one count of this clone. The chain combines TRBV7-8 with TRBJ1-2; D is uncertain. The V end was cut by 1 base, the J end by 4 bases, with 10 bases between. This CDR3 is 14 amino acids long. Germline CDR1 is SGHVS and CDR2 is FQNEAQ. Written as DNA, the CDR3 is TGTGCCAGCAGCTTAGGCGCAGCCGGCTATGGCTACACCTTC. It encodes CASSLGAAGYGYTF.

The CDR3 loop reads CASSVNRDEQYF. The CDR3 bases are TGTGCCAGCAGCGTAAACAGGGACGAGCAGTACTTC. The V gene is TRBV5-6, the J gene TRBJ2-7, with D possibly being TRBD1 (6 bases). CDR3 length equals 12 residues. From germline, CDR1 is SGHDT and CDR2 YYEEEE. Trimming pared 4 bases from V and 5 bases from J, leaving 10 bases between.

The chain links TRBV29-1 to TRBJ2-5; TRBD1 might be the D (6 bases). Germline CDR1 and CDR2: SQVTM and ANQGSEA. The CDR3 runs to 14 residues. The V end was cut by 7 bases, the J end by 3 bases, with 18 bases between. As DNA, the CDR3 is TGCAGCGCTCAGACAGGTGGGCGCAAAGAGACCCAGTACTTC. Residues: CSAQTGGRKETQYF.

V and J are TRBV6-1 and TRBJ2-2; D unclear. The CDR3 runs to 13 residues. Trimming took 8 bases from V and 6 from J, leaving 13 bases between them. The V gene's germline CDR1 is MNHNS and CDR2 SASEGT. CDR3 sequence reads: CASLRGYPGELFF. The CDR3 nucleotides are TGTGCCAGCCTACGTGGGTACCCCGGGGAGCTGTTTTTT.